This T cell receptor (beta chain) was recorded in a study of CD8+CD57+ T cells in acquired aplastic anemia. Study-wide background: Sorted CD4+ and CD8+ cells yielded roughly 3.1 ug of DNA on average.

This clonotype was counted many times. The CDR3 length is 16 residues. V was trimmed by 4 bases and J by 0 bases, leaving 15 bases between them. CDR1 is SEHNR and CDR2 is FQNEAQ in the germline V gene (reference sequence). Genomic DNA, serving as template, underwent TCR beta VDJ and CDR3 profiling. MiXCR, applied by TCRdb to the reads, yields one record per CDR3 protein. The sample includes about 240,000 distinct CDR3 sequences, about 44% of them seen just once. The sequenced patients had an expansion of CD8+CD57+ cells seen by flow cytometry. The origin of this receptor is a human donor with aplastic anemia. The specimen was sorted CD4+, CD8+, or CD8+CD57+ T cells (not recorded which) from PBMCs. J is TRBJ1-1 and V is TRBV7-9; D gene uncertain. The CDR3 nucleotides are TGTGCCAGCAGCTCAGACCCCCACGGACTGAACACTGAAGCTTTCTTT. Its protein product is CASSSDPHGLNTEAFF.